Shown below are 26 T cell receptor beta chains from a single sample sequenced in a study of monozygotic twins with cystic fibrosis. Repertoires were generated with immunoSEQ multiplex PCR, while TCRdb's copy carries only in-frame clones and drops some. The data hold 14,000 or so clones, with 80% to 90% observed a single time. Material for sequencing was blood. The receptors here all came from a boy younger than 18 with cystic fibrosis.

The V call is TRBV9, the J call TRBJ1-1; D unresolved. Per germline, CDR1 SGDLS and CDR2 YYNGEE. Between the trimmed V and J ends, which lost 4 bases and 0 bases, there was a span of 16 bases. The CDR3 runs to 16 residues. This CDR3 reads CASSPPAGTMNTEAFF. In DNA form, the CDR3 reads TGTGCCAGCAGCCCCCCAGCTGGAACTATGAACACTGAAGCTTTCTTT.

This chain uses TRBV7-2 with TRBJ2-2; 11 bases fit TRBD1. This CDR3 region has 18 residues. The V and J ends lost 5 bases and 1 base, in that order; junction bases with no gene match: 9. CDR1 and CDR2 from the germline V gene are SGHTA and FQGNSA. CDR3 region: CASSLRTGGLLNTGELFF. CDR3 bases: TGTGCCAGCAGCCTTCGGACAGGGGGCCTATTGAACACCGGGGAGCTGTTTTTT. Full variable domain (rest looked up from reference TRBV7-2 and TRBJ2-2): GAGVSQSPSNKVTEKGKDVELRCDPISGHTALYWYRQSLGQGLEFLIYFQGNSAPDKSGLPSDRFSAERTGGSVSTLTIQRTQQEDSAVYLCASSLRTGGLLNTGELFFGEGSRLTVL.

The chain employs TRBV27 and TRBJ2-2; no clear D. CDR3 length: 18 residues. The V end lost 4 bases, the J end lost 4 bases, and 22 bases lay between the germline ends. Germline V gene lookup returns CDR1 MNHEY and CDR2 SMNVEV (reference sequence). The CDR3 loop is CASSSERGLGQSTGELFF. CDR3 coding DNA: TGTGCCAGCAGTTCCGAGCGCGGATTAGGGCAGAGCACCGGGGAGCTGTTTTTT.

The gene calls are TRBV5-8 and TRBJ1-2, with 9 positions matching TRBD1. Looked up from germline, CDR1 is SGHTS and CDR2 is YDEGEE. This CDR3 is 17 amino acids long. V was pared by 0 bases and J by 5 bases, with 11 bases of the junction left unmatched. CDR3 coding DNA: TGTGCCAGCAGCTTGGGACTATTAACAGGGGGCACTTATGGCTACACCTTC. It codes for CASSLGLLTGGTYGYTF.

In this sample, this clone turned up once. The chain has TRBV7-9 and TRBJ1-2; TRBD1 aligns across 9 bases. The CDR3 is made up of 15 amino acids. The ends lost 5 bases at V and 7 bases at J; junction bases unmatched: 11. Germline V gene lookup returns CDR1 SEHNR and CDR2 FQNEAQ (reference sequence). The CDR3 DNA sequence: TGTGCCAGCAGCCCCTCGGGACAGGGTAATCTTGGCTACACCTTC. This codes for CASSPSGQGNLGYTF.

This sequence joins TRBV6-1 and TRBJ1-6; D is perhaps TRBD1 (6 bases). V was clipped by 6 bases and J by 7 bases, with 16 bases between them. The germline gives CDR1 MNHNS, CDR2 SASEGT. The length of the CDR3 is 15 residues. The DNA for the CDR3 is TGTGCCAGCAGAGTTTTAAGGGGGGGCAATTCACCCCTCCACTTT. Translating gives CASRVLRGGNSPLHF.

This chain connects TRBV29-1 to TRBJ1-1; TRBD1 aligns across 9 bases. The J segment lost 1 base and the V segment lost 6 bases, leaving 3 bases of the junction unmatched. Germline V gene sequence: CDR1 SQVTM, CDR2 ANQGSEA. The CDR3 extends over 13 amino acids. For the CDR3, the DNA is TGCAGCGTAGCGGGACAGGGGAACACTGAAGCTTTCTTT. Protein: CSVAGQGNTEAFF. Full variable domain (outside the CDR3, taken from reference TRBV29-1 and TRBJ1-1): SAVISQKPSRDICQRGTSLTIQCQVDSQVTMMFWYRQQPGQSLTLIATANQGSEATYESGFVIDKFPISRPNLTFSTLTVSNMSPEDSSIYLCSVAGQGNTEAFFGQGTRLTVV.

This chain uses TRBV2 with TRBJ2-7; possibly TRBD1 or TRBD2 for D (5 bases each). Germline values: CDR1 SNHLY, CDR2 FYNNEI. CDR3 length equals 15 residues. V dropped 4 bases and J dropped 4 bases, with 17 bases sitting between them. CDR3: CASSVSGTESYEQYF. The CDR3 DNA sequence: TGTGCCAGCAGTGTATCCGGGACGGAGAGTTACGAGCAGTACTTC.

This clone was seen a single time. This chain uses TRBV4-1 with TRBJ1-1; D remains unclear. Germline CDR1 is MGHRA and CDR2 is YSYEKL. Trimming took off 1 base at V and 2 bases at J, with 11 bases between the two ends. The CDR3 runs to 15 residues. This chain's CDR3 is CASSQGPNFNTEAFF. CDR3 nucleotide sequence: TGCGCCAGCAGCCAAGGTCCGAATTTTAACACTGAAGCTTTCTTT.

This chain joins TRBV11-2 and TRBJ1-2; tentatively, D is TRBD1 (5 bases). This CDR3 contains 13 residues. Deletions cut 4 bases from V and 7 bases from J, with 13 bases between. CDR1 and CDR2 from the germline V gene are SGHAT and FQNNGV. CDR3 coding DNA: TGTGCCAGCAGCTCGGGACGGCGCTTTGGCTACACCTTC. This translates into CASSSGRRFGYTF.

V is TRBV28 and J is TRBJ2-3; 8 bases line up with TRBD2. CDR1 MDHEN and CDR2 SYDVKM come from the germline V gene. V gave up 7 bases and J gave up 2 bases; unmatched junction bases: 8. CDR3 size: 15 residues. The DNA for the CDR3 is TGTGCCAGCACCTTATGGCGGGGGGCCACAGATACGCAGTATTTT. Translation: CASTLWRGATDTQYF.

CDR3 residues: CAINSADRNSNYGYTF. CDR3 nucleotide sequence: TGTGCCATAAACTCGGCCGACAGGAACTCTAACTATGGCTACACCTTC. V is TRBV10-3 and J is TRBJ1-2; maybe TRBD1 (6 bases). Trimming removed 9 bases at V and 0 bases at J, with 20 bases between. This CDR3 contains 16 residues. CDR1 and CDR2 from the germline V gene are ENHRY and SYGVKD.

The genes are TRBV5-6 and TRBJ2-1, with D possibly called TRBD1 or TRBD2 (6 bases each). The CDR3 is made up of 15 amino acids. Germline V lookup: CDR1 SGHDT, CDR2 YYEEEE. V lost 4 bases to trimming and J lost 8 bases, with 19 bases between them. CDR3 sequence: CASSPEGGWSDEQFF. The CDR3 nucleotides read TGTGCCAGCAGCCCGGAGGGGGGATGGAGCGATGAGCAGTTCTTC.

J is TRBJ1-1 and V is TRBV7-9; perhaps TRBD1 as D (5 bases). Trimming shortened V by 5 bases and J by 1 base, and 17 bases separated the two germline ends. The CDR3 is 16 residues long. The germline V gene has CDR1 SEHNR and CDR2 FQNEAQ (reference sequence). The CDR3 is CASSRKKGASNTEAFF. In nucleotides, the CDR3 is TGTGCCAGCAGCAGAAAAAAAGGGGCTTCGAACACTGAAGCTTTCTTT.

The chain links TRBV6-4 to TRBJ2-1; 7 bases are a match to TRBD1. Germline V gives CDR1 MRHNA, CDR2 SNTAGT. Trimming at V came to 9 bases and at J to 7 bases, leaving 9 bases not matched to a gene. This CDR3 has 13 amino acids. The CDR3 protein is CARNPKGANEQFF. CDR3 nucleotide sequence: TGTGCCAGGAACCCCAAGGGGGCGAATGAGCAGTTCTTC.

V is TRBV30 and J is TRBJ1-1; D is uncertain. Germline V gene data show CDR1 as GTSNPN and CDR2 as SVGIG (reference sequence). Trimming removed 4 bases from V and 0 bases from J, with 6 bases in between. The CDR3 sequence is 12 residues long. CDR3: CAWKNLNTEAFF. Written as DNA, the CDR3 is TGTGCCTGGAAAAACCTGAACACTGAAGCTTTCTTT.

This CDR3 is CAWTSDIAGATEAFF. CDR3 bases: TGTGCCTGGACCTCGGACATTGCGGGGGCCACTGAAGCTTTCTTT. V and J are TRBV30 and TRBJ1-1; D might be TRBD1 (6 bases). Deletions cut 4 bases from V and 4 bases from J, with 19 bases between. The length of the CDR3 is 15 residues. Germline-derived CDR1 and CDR2 are GTSNPN and SVGIG (reference sequence). Filled out from reference TRBV30 and TRBJ1-1, the complete variable domain reads SQTIHQWPATLVQPVGSPLSLECTVEGTSNPNLYWYRQAAGRGLQLLFYSVGIGQISSEVPQNLSASRPQDRQFILSSKKLLLSDSGFYLCAWTSDIAGATEAFFGQGTRLTVV.

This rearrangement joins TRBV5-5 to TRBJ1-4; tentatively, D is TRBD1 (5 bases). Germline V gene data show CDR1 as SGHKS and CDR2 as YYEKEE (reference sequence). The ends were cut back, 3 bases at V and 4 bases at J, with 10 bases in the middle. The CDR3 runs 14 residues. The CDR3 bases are TGTGCCAGCAGCTCCGGCAGGGTTAATGAAAAACTGTTTTTT. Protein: CASSSGRVNEKLFF.

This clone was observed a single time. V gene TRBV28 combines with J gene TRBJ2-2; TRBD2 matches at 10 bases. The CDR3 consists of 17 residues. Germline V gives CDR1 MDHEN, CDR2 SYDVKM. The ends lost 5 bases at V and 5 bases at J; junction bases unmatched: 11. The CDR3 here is CASSESGRALRTGELFF. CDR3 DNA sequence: TGTGCCAGCAGTGAGAGCGGGAGGGCCTTAAGAACCGGGGAGCTGTTTTTT.

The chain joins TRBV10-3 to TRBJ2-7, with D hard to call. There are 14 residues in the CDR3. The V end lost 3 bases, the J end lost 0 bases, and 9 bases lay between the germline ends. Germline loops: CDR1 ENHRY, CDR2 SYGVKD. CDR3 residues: CAISDASSSYEQYF. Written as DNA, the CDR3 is TGTGCCATCAGTGACGCGTCCAGCTCCTACGAGCAGTACTTC.

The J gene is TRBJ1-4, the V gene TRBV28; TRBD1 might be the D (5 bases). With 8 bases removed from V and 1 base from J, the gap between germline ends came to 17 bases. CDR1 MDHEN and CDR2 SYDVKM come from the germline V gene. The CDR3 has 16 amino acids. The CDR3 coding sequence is TGTGCCAGCGGTTCGGCCTCAGGGTTAACTAATGAAAAACTGTTTTTT. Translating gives CASGSASGLTNEKLFF.

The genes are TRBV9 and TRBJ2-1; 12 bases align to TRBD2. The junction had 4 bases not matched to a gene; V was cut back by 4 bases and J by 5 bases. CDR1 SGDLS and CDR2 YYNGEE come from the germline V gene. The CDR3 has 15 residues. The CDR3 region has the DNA TGTGCCAGCAGCAAGACTAGCGGGAGTAACAATGAGCAGTTCTTC. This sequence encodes CASSKTSGSNNEQFF.

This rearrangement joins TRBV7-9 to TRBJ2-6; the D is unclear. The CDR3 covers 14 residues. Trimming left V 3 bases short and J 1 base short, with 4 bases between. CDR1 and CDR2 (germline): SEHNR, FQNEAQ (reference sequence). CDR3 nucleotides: TGTGCCAGCAGCTTGAGTTCTGGGGCCAACGTCCTGACTTTC. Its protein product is CASSLSSGANVLTF.

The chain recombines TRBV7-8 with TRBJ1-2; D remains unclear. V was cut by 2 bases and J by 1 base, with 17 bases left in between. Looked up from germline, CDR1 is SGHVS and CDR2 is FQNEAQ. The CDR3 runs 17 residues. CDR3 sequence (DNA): TGTGCCAGCAGCTTACCCTCAAGGGTTGAATTTAACTATGGCTACACCTTC. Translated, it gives CASSLPSRVEFNYGYTF.

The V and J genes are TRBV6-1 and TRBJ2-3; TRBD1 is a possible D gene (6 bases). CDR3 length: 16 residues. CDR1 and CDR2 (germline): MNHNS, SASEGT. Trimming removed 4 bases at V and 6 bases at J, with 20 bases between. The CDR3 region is CASSGGWATGSDTQYF. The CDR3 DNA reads TGTGCCAGCAGTGGGGGGTGGGCCACAGGGAGTGATACGCAGTATTTT.

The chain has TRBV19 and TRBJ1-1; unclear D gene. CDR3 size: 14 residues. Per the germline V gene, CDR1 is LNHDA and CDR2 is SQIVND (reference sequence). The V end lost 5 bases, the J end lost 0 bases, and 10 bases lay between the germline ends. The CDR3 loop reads CASSPSLMNTEAFF. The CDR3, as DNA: TGTGCCAGTAGTCCCTCTCTGATGAACACTGAAGCTTTCTTT. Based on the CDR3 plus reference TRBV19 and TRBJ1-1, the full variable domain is DGGITQSPKYLFRKEGQNVTLSCEQNLNHDAMYWYRQDPGQGLRLIYYSQIVNDFQKGDIAEGYSVSREKKESFPLTVTSAQKNPTAFYLCASSPSLMNTEAFFGQGTRLTVV.